This T cell receptor beta chain was sequenced in a study of CD8 T cells in Susac syndrome. RNA was extracted with the RNeasy kit, and a quantity of 0.5 to 1 ug was reverse transcribed using random hexamers. Amplification of TCR beta CDR3 spanned 54 Vbeta and 13 Jbeta via immunoSEQ multiplex PCR. A single record per CDR3 protein comes from TCRdb applying MiXCR to the immunoSEQ multiplex PCR reads. The sample yields a few hundred thousand distinct CDR3 sequences, roughly 85% seen once. The clonotype originates from a human donor with multiple sclerosis. Sequencing was carried out using CD8+ T cells from PBMCs.

The CDR3: CATSDSGSDLTNYGYTF. Written as DNA, the CDR3 is TGTGCCACCAGTGATTCCGGCAGCGACCTCACTAACTATGGCTACACCTTC. The chain employs TRBV24-1 and TRBJ1-2; no reliable D call. From germline, CDR1 is KGHDR and CDR2 SFDVKD. CDR3 length: 17 residues. Trimming cost V 2 bases and J 0 bases, with 15 bases left between them.